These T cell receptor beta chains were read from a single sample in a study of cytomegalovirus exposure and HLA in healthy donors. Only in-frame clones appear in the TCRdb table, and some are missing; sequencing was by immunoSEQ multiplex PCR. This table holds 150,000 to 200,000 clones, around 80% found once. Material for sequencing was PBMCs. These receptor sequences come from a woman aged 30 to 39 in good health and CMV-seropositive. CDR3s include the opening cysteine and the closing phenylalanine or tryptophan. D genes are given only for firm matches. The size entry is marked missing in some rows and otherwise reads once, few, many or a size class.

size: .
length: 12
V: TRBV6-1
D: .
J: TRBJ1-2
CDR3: CASSPQGDGYTF
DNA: TGTGCCAGCAGTCCTCAAGGGGATGGCTACACCTTC

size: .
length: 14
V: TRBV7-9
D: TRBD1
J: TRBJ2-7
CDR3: CASSFGQGVSEQYF
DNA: TGTGCCAGCAGCTTCGGGCAGGGGGTCTCCGAGCAGTACTTC

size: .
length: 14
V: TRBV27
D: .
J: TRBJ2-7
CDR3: CASRPGQVYHEQYF
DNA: TGTGCCAGCAGACCGGGACAAGTGTATCACGAGCAGTACTTC

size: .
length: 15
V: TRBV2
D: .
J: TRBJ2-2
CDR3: CASSYGQPNTGELFF
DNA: TGTGCCAGCAGTTATGGACAGCCGAACACCGGGGAGCTGTTTTTT

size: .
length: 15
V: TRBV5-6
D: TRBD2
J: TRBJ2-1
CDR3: CASRGWSGAYNEQFF
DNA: TGTGCCAGCAGGGGGTGGAGCGGGGCCTACAATGAGCAGTTCTTC

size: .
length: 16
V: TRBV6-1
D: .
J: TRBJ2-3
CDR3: CASSEAVSSGTDTQYF
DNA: TGTGCCAGCAGTGAAGCCGTGAGTAGCGGCACAGATACGCAGTATTTT

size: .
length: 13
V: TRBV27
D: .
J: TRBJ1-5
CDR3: CASSTDRYQPQHF
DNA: TGTGCCAGCAGTACCGACAGATATCAGCCCCAGCATTTT

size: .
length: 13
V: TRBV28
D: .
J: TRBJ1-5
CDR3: CASTLTDRGPQHF
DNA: TGTGCCAGCACCCTGACAGACCGTGGACCCCAGCATTTT

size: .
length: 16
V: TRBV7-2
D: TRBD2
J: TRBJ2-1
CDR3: CASSLFSSGGRNEQFF
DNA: TGTGCCAGCAGCTTATTTTCTAGCGGAGGGCGGAATGAGCAGTTCTTC

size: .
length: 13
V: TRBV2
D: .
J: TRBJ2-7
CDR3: CASVHDSSYEQYF
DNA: TGTGCCAGCGTCCACGACAGCTCCTACGAGCAGTACTTC

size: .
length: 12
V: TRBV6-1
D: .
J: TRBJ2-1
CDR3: CASSFRDNEQFF
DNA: TGTGCCAGCAGTTTCCGGGACAATGAGCAGTTCTTC

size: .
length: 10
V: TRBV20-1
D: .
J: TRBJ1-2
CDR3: CSASREGYTF
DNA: TGCAGTGCTAGCCGTGAGGGCTACACCTTC

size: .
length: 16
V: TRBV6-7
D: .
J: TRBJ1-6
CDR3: CASSPPALRQDSPLHF
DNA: TGTGCCAGCAGCCCTCCGGCTCTCAGACAGGATTCACCCCTCCACTTT

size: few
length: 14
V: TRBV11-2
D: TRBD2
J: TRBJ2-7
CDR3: CASSASSGSYEQYF
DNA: TGTGCCAGCAGCGCCTCTAGCGGGTCCTACGAGCAGTACTTC

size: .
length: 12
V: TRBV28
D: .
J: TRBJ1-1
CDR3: CASREKANVAFF
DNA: TGTGCCAGCAGGGAGAAGGCGAACGTAGCTTTCTTT

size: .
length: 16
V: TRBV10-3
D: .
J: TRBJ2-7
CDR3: CAISVQTSPLSYEQYF
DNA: TGTGCCATCAGTGTCCAAACATCCCCCCTCTCCTACGAGCAGTACTTC

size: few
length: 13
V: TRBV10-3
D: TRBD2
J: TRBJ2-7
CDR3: CATGGGELLEQYF
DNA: TGTGCCACGGGGGGGGGCGAGTTGTTGGAGCAGTACTTC

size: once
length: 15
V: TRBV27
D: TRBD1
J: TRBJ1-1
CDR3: CASSLGQGRSTEAFF
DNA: TGTGCCAGCAGCCTAGGACAGGGAAGAAGCACTGAAGCTTTCTTT

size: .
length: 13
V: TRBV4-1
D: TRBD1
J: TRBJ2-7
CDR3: CASAQGVSYEQYF
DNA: TGCGCCAGCGCACAGGGGGTCTCCTACGAGCAGTACTTC

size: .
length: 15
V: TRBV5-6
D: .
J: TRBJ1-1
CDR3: CASSGGGGEDTEAFF
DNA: TGTGCCAGCAGCGGGGGTGGAGGGGAGGACACTGAAGCTTTCTTT

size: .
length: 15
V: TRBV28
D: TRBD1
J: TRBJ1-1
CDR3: CASSPGTGLYTEAFF
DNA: TGTGCCAGCAGTCCAGGGACAGGGCTCTACACTGAAGCTTTCTTT

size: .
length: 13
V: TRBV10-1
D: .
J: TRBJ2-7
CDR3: CASSPHRVYEQYF
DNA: TGCGCCAGCAGCCCCCACAGGGTCTACGAGCAGTACTTC

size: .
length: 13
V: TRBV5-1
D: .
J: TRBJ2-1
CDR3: CASSQNIGNEQFF
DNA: TGCGCCAGCAGCCAGAACATCGGGAATGAGCAGTTCTTC

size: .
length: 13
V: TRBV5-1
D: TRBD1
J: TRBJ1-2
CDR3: CASSLGDRVGYTF
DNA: TGCGCCAGCAGCTTGGGGGACAGGGTGGGCTACACCTTC

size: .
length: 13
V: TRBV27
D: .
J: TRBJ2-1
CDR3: CASSRFSYNEQFF
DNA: TGTGCCAGCAGTCGGTTCTCCTACAATGAGCAGTTCTTC

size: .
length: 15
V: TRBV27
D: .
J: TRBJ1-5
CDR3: CASSPRTVGHQPQHF
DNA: TGTGCCAGCAGTCCGAGGACAGTTGGCCATCAGCCCCAGCATTTT

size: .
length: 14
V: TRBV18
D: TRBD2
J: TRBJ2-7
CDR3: CASSPSGGTDEQYF
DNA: TGTGCCAGCTCACCCTCCGGGGGGACGGACGAGCAGTACTTC

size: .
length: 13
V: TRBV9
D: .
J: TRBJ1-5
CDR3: CASSVGEAQPQHF
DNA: TGTGCCAGCAGCGTCGGGGAGGCTCAGCCCCAGCATTTT

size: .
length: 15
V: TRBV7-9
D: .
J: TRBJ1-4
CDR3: CASSLARGRVEKLFF
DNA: TGTGCCAGCAGCTTAGCCAGGGGCCGTGTGGAAAAACTGTTTTTT

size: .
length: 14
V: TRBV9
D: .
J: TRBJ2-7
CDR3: CASSVGTSRSEQYF
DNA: TGTGCCAGCAGCGTAGGCACTAGCCGGAGCGAGCAGTACTTC

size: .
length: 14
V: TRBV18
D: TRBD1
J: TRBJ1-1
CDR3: CASSPIQGDTEAFF
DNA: TGTGCCAGCTCACCCATACAGGGGGACACTGAAGCTTTCTTT

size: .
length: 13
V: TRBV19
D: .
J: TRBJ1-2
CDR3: CASIRAGVGGYTF
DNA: TGTGCCAGTATAAGGGCAGGGGTTGGCGGCTACACCTTC

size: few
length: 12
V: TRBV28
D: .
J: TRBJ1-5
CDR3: CASSPNPEPQHF
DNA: TGTGCCAGCAGTCCCAATCCAGAGCCCCAGCATTTT

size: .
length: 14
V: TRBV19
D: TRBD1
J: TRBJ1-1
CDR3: CASSIEGQGSEAFF
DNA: TGTGCCAGTAGTATAGAGGGACAGGGGAGTGAAGCTTTCTTT

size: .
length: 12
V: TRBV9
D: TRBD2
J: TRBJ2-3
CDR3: CASSVPGLGQYF
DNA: TGTGCCAGCAGCGTACCGGGACTAGGTCAGTATTTT

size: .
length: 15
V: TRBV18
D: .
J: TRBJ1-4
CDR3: CASSQGGNEVEKLFF
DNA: TGTGCCAGCTCACAGGGAGGGAACGAGGTTGAAAAACTGTTTTTT

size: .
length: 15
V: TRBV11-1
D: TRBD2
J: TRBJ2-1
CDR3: CASSRIAGVVNEQFF
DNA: TGTGCCAGCAGCCGTATAGCGGGAGTGGTTAATGAGCAGTTCTTC

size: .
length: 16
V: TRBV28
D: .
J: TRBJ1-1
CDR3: CASRWDTGGKVPEAFF
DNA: TGTGCCAGCAGATGGGACACAGGTGGGAAAGTCCCTGAAGCTTTCTTT

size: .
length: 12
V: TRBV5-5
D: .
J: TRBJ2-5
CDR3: CASSLVLETQYF
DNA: TGTGCCAGCAGCTTGGTACTGGAGACCCAGTACTTC

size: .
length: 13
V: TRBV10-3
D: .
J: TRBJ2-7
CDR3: CAISDQGNGEQYF
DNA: TGTGCCATCAGTGACCAGGGAAATGGCGAGCAGTACTTC